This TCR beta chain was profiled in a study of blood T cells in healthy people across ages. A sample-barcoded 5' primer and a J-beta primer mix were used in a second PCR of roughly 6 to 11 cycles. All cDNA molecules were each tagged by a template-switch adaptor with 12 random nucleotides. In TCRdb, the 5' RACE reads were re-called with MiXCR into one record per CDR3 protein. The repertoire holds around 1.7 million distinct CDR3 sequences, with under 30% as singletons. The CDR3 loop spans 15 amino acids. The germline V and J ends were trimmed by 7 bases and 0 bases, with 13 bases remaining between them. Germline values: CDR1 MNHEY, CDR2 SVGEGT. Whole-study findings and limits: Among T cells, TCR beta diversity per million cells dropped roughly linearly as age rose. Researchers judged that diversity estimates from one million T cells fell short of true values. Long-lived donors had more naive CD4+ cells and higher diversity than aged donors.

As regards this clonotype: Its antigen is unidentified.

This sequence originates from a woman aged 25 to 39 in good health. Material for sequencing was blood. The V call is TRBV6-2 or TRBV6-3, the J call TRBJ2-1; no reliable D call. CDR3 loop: CASISLKSSYNEQFF. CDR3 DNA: TGTGCCAGCATTTCCCTCAAAAGCTCCTACAATGAGCAGTTCTTC.